The rows below give T cell receptor beta chains drawn from one sample of a study of blood T cell repertoires in COVID-19. The data were produced by immunoSEQ multiplex PCR, yet TCRdb's version contains in-frame clones alone and is incomplete. This table has some 74,000 clones, 65% to 90% appearing once. The sequencing sample was made of peripheral blood. Source of these receptors: an elderly man with acute or convalescent COVID-19. Each CDR3 is given with its conserved first and last residue. The order of the fields is CDR3 length, J gene, V gene, clone size, D gene, CDR3 protein, CDR3 DNA. A D gene is named only where the DNA matches it firmly. Rows give clone size only sometimes, using once, few, many, or a class for an expanded clone.

>15|TRBJ1-5|TRBV6-5|-|-
CASSYRRESNQPQHF
TGTGCCAGCAGTTACCGGAGGGAGAGCAATCAGCCCCAGCATTTT
>13|TRBJ2-5|TRBV7-2|-|-
CASSLTGLETQYF
TGTGCCAGCAGCCTCACAGGATTAGAGACCCAGTACTTC
>17|TRBJ1-4|TRBV19|-|TRBD1
CASSIKQGAKANEKLFF
TGTGCCAGTAGTATTAAACAGGGGGCGAAGGCTAATGAAAAACTGTTTTTT
>16|TRBJ2-3|TRBV5-1|-|-
CASSLPQVIGTDTQYF
TGCGCCAGCAGCTTGCCCCAGGTAATCGGCACAGATACGCAGTATTTT
>12|TRBJ2-3|TRBV29-1|-|-
CSVGGVGEVPYF
TGCAGCGTTGGCGGCGTAGGGGAGGTTCCGTATTTT
>15|TRBJ2-1|TRBV4-1|few|TRBD2
CASSLWAGAPNEQFF
TGCGCCAGCAGCCTTTGGGCGGGAGCCCCTAATGAGCAGTTCTTC
>15|TRBJ1-5|TRBV4-3|-|-
CASSQDHAGEQPQHF
TGCGCCAGCAGCCAAGATCACGCAGGGGAGCAGCCCCAGCATTTT
>11|TRBJ2-1|TRBV5-4|-|-
CASSQNYREFF
TGTGCCAGCAGCCAGAACTACCGCGAGTTCTTC
>19|TRBJ1-2|TRBV5-6|-|TRBD1
CASSPKGQNRDRELYGYTF
TGTGCCAGCAGCCCAAAGGGTCAAAATCGGGACAGGGAACTCTATGGCTACACCTTC
>15|TRBJ1-1|TRBV5-5|-|-
CASSLEPPSNTEAFF
TGTGCCAGCAGCTTGGAGCCACCCTCGAACACTGAAGCTTTCTTT
>16|TRBJ2-6|TRBV11-2|-|TRBD2
CASNLAGGPGANVLTF
TGTGCCAGCAACCTAGCGGGAGGGCCTGGGGCCAACGTCCTGACTTTC
>13|TRBJ2-7|TRBV19|-|TRBD1
CASSVDRAYEQYF
TGTGCCAGTAGTGTGGACAGGGCCTACGAGCAGTACTTC
>12|TRBJ1-6|TRBV10-3|-|-
CAISAGDSPLHF
TGTGCCATCAGTGCAGGGGATTCACCCCTCCACTTT
>13|TRBJ2-5|TRBV5-1|-|-
CASSLQSEETQYF
TGCGCCAGCAGCTTGCAGAGCGAAGAGACCCAGTACTTC
>15|TRBJ2-7|TRBV6-6|-|TRBD1
CASSYPTGFPYEQYF
TGTGCCAGCAGTTACCCGACAGGGTTCCCCTACGAGCAGTACTTC
>15|TRBJ1-4|TRBV19|-|-
CASSIVTATNEKLFF
TGTGCCAGTAGTATAGTAACGGCAACTAATGAAAAACTGTTTTTT
>15|TRBJ2-7|TRBV6-2/TRBV6-3|-|TRBD1
CASSSGDSRAYEQYF
TGTGCCAGCAGTTCTGGGGACAGCCGAGCCTACGAGCAGTACTTC
>13|TRBJ1-6|TRBV6-5|-|-
CASTSGYSSPLHF
TGTGCCAGCACCTCGGGATACAGTTCACCCCTCCACTTT
>14|TRBJ1-1|TRBV30|-|-
CAWRVWTEGTEAFF
TGTGCCTGGAGAGTATGGACGGAGGGCACTGAAGCTTTCTTT
>16|TRBJ2-5|TRBV7-2|few|TRBD2
CASSLGLAGGRETQYF
TGTGCCAGCAGCCTAGGACTAGCGGGGGGGCGTGAGACCCAGTACTTC
>16|TRBJ2-7|TRBV5-6|-|TRBD1
CASSFRRTGSSYEQYF
TGTGCCAGCAGCTTCAGAAGGACAGGGTCTTCCTACGAGCAGTACTTC
>15|TRBJ2-5|TRBV5-1|once|TRBD1
CASSLATGGAETQYF
TGCGCCAGCAGCTTGGCGACAGGGGGCGCAGAGACCCAGTACTTC
>18|TRBJ1-1|TRBV3-1/TRBV3-2|-|TRBD1
CASSQGAYRGRLNTEAFF
TGTGCCAGCAGCCAAGGGGCTTACAGGGGCCGCTTGAACACTGAAGCTTTCTTT
>14|TRBJ1-5|TRBV27|-|-
CASSPGHSNQPQHF
TGTGCCAGCAGCCCCGGACATAGCAATCAGCCCCAGCATTTT
>14|TRBJ1-1|TRBV6-5|-|-
CASSFATPGTEAFF
TGTGCCAGCAGTTTTGCCACCCCGGGCACTGAAGCTTTCTTT
>16|TRBJ1-1|TRBV5-1|once|-
CASSSPEQGEGTEAFF
TGCGCCAGCAGCTCGCCGGAACAGGGTGAGGGCACTGAAGCTTTCTTT
>16|TRBJ1-4|TRBV4-2|-|-
CASSLSYFATNEKLFF
TGTGCCAGCAGCCTTTCCTATTTTGCAACTAATGAAAAACTGTTTTTT
>14|TRBJ1-1|TRBV29-1|-|-
CSVRGGMGNTEAFF
TGCAGCGTTCGTGGGGGCATGGGGAACACTGAAGCTTTCTTT
>14|TRBJ2-2|TRBV6-4|-|-
CASSRDLNTGELFF
TGTGCCAGCAGTCGGGACTTAAACACCGGGGAGCTGTTTTTT
>14|TRBJ2-6|TRBV29-1|-|-
CSASGEAGANVLTF
TGCAGCGCCTCAGGGGAAGCTGGGGCCAACGTCCTGACTTTC
>12|TRBJ1-2|TRBV11-2|medium-sized|TRBD1
CASSLGGWGYTF
TGTGCCAGCAGCCTAGGGGGCTGGGGCTACACCTTC
>14|TRBJ1-1|TRBV7-9|-|-
CASSLMGVDTEAFF
TGTGCCAGCAGCTTAATGGGAGTGGACACTGAAGCTTTCTTT
>16|TRBJ1-5|TRBV7-2|-|-
CASSSSLPGFNQPQHF
TGTGCCAGCAGCTCATCATTGCCGGGATTCAATCAGCCCCAGCATTTT
>13|TRBJ2-7|TRBV7-3|-|-
CASSLNLGLEQYF
TGTGCCAGCAGCTTAAATCTGGGGCTCGAGCAGTACTTC
>14|TRBJ2-3|TRBV4-1|-|TRBD1
CASRGQVGTDTQYF
TGCGCCAGCAGAGGACAGGTCGGCACAGATACGCAGTATTTT
>16|TRBJ2-1|TRBV19|-|-
CASSIPALSSYNEQFF
TGTGCCAGTAGTATCCCCGCCTTGAGCTCCTACAATGAGCAGTTCTTC
>16|TRBJ1-3|TRBV5-3|-|TRBD1
CARSQDRGPSGNTIYF
TGTGCCAGAAGCCAGGACAGGGGGCCCTCTGGAAACACCATATATTTT